A single sample is the source of the 7 T cell receptor beta chains below, sequenced in a study of T cell clonality in common variable immunodeficiency. For these receptors, no antigen is known. Sequenced by immunoSEQ multiplex PCR; TCRdb stores in-frame clones only, minus some. The counts give about 28,000 clones, none of them seen only once; 29% is held by the top ten. Study-wide results and caveats: Fewer deletions and N-nucleotide insertions were reportedly seen in common variable immunodeficiency TCR beta sequences.

The specimen sequenced was peripheral blood mononuclear cells. Source of these receptors: a human donor with common variable immunodeficiency.

In this sample, this clone turned up a few times. The sequenced fragment ends 3 residues before the CDR3 boundary, so the rest is inferred from the germline J gene. This chain uses TRBV2 with TRBJ1-6; tentatively, D is TRBD1 (6 bases). The V end lost 6 bases, the J end lost 0 bases, and 9 bases lay between the germline ends. This CDR3 is 15 amino acids long. Germline-derived CDR1 and CDR2 are SNHLY and FYNNEI. Partial CDR3 DNA: TGTGCCAGCAGGCAGGGGAGCTCCTATAATTCACCC. Its protein product is CASRQGSSYNSP. The whole CDR3 protein reads CASRQGSSYNSPLHF.

To note about this clone: The CDR3 end falls 3 residues outside the read, so it is completed with the germline J gene. The chain carries TRBV5-1 and TRBJ1-3; TRBD1 is a possible D gene (6 bases). This CDR3 has 14 amino acids. CDR1 SGHRS and CDR2 YFSETQ come from the germline V gene. V dropped 4 bases and J dropped 4 bases, with 12 bases sitting between them. The part of the CDR3 DNA that was read is TGCGCCAGCAGCCCCGACCAGGGGGGAAACACC. Amino acids: CASSPDQGGNT. The full-length CDR3 reads as CASSPDQGGNTIYF.

This clone was counted many times. Incomplete CDR3 DNA: TGCAGCGTGAGGGGGAGAAACCCCACAGATACG. Amino acid sequence: CSVRGRNPTDT. The whole CDR3 protein reads CSVRGRNPTDTQYF. V and J are TRBV29-1 and TRBJ2-3, with D possibly TRBD1 on 6 matching bases. Sequencing ends 3 residues short of the CDR3 end; the germline J gene provides the rest. Trimming took 6 bases from V and 2 from J, leaving 15 bases between them. The CDR3 sequence is 14 residues long. Germline V CDR1 and CDR2: SQVTM, ANQGSEA.

There are a few counts of this clone. The read ends 3 residues shy of where the CDR3 ends; the end is completed using the germline J gene. This rearrangement joins TRBV7-2 to TRBJ2-3; no reliable D call. Trimming took off 2 bases at V and 2 bases at J, with 5 bases between the two ends. Looked up from germline, CDR1 is SGHTA and CDR2 is FQGNSA. The CDR3 is 13 residues long. The CDR3 loop is CASSLSYTDTQYF. CDR3 DNA (partial): TGTGCCAGCAGCTTATCCTACACAGATACG.

Details on this clone: The missing CDR3 end, 3 residues past where the read stops, is filled in from the germline J gene. This sequence joins TRBV11-3 and TRBJ2-1, with D unclear. V lost 2 bases, J lost 7 bases, and 6 bases lay in between. CDR3 length: 12 residues. Per germline, CDR1 SGHNT and CDR2 YENEEA. Incomplete CDR3 DNA: TGTGCCAGCAGCTTATCGAGGAATGAG. Protein sequence: CASSLSRNE. The whole CDR3 sequence reads CASSLSRNEQFF.

Ten or more counts support this clone. The read comes to an end 3 residues before the CDR3 does, leaving the germline J gene to fill in the end. The V gene is TRBV28, the J gene TRBJ2-7, with TRBD1 matching over 7 bases. The CDR3 extends over 13 amino acids. CDR1 and CDR2 from the germline V gene are MDHEN and SYDVKM. With V trimmed by 8 bases and J by 0 bases, 4 bases remained unmatched. CDR3 DNA, as far as it was read: TGTGCCAGCGTCAGGGGGAGCTCCTACGAG. This sequence encodes CASVRGSSYE. The CDR3 in its entirety is CASVRGSSYEQYF.

This clone was recorded a few times. The read ends 3 residues shy of where the CDR3 ends; the end is completed using the germline J gene. V usage is TRBV30 and J usage is TRBJ2-5; perhaps TRBD2 as D (6 bases). V dropped 1 base and J dropped 1 base, with 19 bases sitting between them. CDR1 and CDR2 (germline): GTSNPN, SVGIG (reference sequence). There are 17 residues in the CDR3. The CDR3 loop reads CAWSGKSGTGVQETQYF. The CDR3 DNA, read in part, is TGTGCCTGGAGTGGCAAATCCGGGACTGGGGTCCAAGAGACC.